This T cell receptor beta chain comes out of a study of T cell responses to AZD1222 COVID-19 vaccine. General observations from the study: Donors in the cohort were predominantly white British and more often female, and clonal diversity was possibly underestimated.

Second doses at about 4 or about 12 weeks were pooled. V was clipped by 5 bases and J by 4 bases, with 11 bases between them. In germline, CDR1 is SGHTA, CDR2 FQGNSA. There are 13 residues in the CDR3. The data were produced by immunoSEQ multiplex PCR, yet TCRdb's version contains in-frame clones alone and is incomplete. The sample has 160,000 or so clones; under 95% are singletons. Worth noting for this clone: Its antigen remains unknown.

The chain is built from TRBV7-2 and TRBJ2-5, with TRBD2 as a possible D gene (6 bases). This TCR derives from an adult who received the AZD1222 COVID-19 vaccine. Sequencing was performed on peripheral blood, taken 28 days after the second AZD1222 dose. CDR3 coding DNA: TGTGCCAGCAGCCGGGGGTCGGGAGAGACCCAGTACTTC. Translation gives CASSRGSGETQYF.